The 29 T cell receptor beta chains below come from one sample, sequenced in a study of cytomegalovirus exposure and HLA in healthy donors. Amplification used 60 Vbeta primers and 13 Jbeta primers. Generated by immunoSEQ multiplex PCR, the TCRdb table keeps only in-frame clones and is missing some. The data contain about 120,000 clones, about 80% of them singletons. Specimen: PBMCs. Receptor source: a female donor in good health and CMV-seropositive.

Written as DNA, the CDR3 is TGTGCCAGCAGCTTAGATTTCGGTGGGCTCTCCGGGGAGCTGTTTTTT. Translated, it gives CASSLDFGGLSGELFF. V and J are TRBV7-2 and TRBJ2-2; D ambiguous. Trimming removed 1 base from V and 6 bases from J, with 15 bases in between. This CDR3 contains 16 residues. From germline, CDR1 is SGHTA and CDR2 FQGNSA.

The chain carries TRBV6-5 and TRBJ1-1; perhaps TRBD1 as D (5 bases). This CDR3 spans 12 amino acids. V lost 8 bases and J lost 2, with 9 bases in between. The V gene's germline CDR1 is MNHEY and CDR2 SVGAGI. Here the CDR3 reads CASSTDNTEAFF. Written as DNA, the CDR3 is TGTGCCAGCTCGACAGATAACACTGAAGCTTTCTTT.

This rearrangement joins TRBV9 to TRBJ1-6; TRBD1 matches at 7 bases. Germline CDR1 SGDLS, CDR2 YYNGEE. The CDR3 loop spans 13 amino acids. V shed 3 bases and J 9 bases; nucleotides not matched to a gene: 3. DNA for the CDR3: TGTGCCAGCAGCGCTACAGGGGCTTCACCCCTCCACTTT. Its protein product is CASSATGASPLHF.

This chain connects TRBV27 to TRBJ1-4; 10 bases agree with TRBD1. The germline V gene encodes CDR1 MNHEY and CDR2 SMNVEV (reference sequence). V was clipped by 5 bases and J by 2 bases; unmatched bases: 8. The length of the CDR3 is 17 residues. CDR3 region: CASSNPGTGVTNEKLFF. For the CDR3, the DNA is TGTGCCAGCAGTAACCCCGGGACAGGGGTGACTAATGAAAAACTGTTTTTT.

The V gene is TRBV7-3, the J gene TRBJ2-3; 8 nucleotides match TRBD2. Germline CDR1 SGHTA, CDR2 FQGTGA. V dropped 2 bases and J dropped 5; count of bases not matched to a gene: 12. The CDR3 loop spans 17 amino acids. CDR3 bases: TGTGCCAGCAGCTTACTTCCGGCGGGGGGAGCAGGAGATACGCAGTATTTT. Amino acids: CASSLLPAGGAGDTQYF.

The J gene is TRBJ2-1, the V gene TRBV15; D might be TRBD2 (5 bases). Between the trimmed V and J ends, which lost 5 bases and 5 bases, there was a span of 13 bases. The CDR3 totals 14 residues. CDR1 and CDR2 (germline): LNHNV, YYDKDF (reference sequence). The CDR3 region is CATSPSRTDNEQFF. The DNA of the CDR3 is TGTGCCACCAGCCCTAGCCGGACTGACAATGAGCAGTTCTTC.

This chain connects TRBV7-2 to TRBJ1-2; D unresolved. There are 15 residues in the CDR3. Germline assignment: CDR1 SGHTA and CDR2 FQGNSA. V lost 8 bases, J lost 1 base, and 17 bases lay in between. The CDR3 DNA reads TGTGCCAGCCCCCTTGATCCACGCGATAACTATGGCTACACCTTC. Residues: CASPLDPRDNYGYTF.

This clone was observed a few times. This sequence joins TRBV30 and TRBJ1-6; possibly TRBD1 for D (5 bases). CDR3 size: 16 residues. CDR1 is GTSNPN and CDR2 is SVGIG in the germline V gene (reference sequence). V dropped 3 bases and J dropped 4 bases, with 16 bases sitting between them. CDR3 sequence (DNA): TGTGCCTGGAGGGGGACTGCGACCTTTTATAATTCACCCCTCCACTTT. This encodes CAWRGTATFYNSPLHF.

The CDR3, as DNA: TGTGCCAGCAGTTTGACGGGGGGCTACGAGCAGTACTTC. Protein: CASSLTGGYEQYF. The chain links TRBV27 to TRBJ2-7; 7 bases map to TRBD2. V dropped 3 bases and J dropped 3; count of bases not matched to a gene: 2. Germline V gives CDR1 MNHEY, CDR2 SMNVEV (reference sequence). This CDR3 contains 13 residues.

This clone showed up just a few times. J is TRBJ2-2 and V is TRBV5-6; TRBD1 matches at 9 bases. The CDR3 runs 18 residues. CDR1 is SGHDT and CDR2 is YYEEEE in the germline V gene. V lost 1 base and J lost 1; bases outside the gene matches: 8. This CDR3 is CASSLRGTGLRNTGELFF. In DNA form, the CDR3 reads TGTGCCAGCAGCTTGAGGGGGACAGGGTTGAGGAACACCGGGGAGCTGTTTTTT.

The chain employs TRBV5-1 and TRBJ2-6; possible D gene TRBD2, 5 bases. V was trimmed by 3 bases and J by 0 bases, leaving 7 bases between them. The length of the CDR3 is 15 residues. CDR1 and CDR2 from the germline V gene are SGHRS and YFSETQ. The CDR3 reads CASSYEGSGANVLTF. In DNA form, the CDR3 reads TGCGCCAGCAGCTATGAGGGCTCTGGGGCCAACGTCCTGACTTTC.

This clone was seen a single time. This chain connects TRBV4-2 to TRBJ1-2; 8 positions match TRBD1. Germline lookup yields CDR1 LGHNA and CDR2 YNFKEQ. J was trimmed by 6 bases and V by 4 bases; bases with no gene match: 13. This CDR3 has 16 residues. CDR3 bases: TGTGCCAGCAGCCCCAGCCCCACAGGGGGGGCAAATGGCTACACCTTC. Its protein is CASSPSPTGGANGYTF.

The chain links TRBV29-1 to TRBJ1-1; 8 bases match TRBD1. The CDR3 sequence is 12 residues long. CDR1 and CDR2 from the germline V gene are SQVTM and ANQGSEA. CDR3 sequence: CTGTGLGTEAFF. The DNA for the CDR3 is TGCACCGGGACAGGTTTGGGGACTGAAGCTTTCTTT.

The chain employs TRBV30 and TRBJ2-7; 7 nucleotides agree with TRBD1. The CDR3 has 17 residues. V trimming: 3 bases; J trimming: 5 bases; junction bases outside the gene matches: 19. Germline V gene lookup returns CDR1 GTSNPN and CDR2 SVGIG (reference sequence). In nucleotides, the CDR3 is TGTGCCTGGAGCAAGACCAGATCGACAGGGATTGGGGACGAGCAGTACTTC. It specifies CAWSKTRSTGIGDEQYF.

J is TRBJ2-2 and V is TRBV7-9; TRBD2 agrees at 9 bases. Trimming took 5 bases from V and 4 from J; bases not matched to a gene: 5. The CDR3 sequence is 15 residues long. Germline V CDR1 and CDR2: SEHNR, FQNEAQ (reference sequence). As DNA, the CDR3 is TGTGCCAGCAGCCCCGGGACTAGCAGCACCGGGGAGCTGTTTTTT. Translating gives CASSPGTSSTGELFF.

The CDR3 nucleotides are TGTGCCAGCAGCTTAGTTGCATGGGACAGGGGCGGCTACACCTTC. Translating gives CASSLVAWDRGGYTF. This chain connects TRBV7-6 to TRBJ1-2, with TRBD1 identical over 10 bases. The CDR3 sequence is 15 residues long. From germline, CDR1 is SGHVS and CDR2 FNYEAQ. V dropped 1 base and J dropped 8; count of bases not matched to a gene: 7.

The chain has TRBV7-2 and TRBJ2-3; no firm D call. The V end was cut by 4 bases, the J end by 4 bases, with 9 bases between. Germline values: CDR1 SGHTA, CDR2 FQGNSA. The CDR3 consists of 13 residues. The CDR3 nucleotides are TGTGCCAGCAGCTCCTATACGGCAGATACGCAGTATTTT. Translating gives CASSSYTADTQYF.

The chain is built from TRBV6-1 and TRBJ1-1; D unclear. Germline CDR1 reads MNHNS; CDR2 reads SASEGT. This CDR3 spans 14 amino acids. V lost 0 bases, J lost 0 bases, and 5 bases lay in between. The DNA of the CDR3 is TGTGCCAGCAGTGAAGCGGCGGTGAACACTGAAGCTTTCTTT. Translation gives CASSEAAVNTEAFF.

CDR3 coding DNA: TGTGCCAGCAGCTTAATGGCTAGCGGGGGCACAGATACGCAGTATTTT. Amino acids: CASSLMASGGTDTQYF. This chain joins TRBV7-8 and TRBJ2-3; 9 nucleotides match TRBD2. The CDR3 sequence is 16 residues long. J was trimmed by 1 base and V by 2 bases; bases with no gene match: 4. Germline loops: CDR1 SGHVS, CDR2 FQNEAQ.

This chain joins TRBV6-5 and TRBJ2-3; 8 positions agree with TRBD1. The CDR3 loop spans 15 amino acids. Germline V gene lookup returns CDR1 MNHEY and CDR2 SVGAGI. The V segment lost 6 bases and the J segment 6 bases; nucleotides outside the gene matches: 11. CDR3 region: CASSPRTGRADTQYF. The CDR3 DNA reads TGTGCCAGCAGCCCCCGGACAGGGAGAGCGGATACGCAGTATTTT.

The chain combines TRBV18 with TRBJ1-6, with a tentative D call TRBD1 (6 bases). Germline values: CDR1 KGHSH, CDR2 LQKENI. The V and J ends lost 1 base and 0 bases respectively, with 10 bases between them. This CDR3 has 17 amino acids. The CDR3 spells CASSPLQGSSYNSPLHF. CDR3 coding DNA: TGTGCCAGCTCACCACTGCAGGGGAGCTCCTATAATTCACCCCTCCACTTT.

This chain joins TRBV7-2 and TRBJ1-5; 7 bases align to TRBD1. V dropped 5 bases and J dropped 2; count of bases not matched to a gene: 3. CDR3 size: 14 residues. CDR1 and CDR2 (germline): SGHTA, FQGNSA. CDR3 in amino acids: CASSPDRGNQPQHF. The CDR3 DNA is TGTGCCAGCAGCCCCGACAGGGGCAATCAGCCCCAGCATTTT.

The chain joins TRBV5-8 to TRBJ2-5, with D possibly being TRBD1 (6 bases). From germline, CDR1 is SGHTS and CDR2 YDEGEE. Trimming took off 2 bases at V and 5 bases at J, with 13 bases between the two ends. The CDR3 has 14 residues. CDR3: CASSLRGGVETQYF. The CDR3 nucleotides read TGTGCCAGCAGCTTAAGAGGGGGAGTGGAGACCCAGTACTTC.

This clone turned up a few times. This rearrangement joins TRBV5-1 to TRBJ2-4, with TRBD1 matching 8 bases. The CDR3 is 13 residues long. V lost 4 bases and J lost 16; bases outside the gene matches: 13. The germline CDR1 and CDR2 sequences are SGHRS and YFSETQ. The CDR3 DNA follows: TGCGCCAGCAGCCTACAAGATCTGGGACAGGTCTACTTC. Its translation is CASSLQDLGQVYF.

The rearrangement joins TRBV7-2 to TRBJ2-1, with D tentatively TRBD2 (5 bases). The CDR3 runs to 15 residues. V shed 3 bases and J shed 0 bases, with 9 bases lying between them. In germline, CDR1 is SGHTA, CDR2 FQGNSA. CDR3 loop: CASSLKEGSYNEQFF. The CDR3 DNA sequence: TGTGCCAGCAGCTTGAAAGAGGGCTCCTACAATGAGCAGTTCTTC.

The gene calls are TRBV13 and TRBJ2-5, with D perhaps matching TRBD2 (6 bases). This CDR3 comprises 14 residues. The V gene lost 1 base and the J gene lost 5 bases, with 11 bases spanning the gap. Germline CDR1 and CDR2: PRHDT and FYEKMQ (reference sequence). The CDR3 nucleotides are TGTGCCAGCAGCTTAGCGGGGGTTTCGGAGACCCAGTACTTC. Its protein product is CASSLAGVSETQYF.

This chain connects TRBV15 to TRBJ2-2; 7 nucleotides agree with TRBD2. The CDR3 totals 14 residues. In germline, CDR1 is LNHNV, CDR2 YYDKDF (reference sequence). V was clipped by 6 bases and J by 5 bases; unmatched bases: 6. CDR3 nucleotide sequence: TGTGCCACCAGGTTGGAGCGGGGAACCGGGGAGCTGTTTTTT. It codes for CATRLERGTGELFF. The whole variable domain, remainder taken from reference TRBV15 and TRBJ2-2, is DAMVIQNPRYQVTQFGKPVTLSCSQTLNHNVMYWYQQKSSQAPKLLFHYYDKDFNNEADTPDNFQSRRPNTSFCFLDIRSPGLGDTAMYLCATRLERGTGELFFGEGSRLTVL.

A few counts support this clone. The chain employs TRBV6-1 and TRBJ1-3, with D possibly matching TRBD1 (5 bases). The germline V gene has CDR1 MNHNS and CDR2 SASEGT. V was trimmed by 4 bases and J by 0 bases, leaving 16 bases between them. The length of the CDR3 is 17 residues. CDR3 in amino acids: CASSGPGHLLSGNTIYF. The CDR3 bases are TGTGCCAGCAGTGGCCCTGGACACCTTCTCTCTGGAAACACCATATATTTT.

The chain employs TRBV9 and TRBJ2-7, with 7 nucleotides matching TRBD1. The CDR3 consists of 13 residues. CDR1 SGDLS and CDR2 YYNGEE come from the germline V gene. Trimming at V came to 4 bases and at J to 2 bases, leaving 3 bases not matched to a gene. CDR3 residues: CASSRQGPYEQYF. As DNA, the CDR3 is TGTGCCAGCAGCCGACAGGGACCCTACGAGCAGTACTTC.